What follows are 12 T cell receptor beta chains derived from one specimen sequenced in a study of CD8+ T cells in alopecia areata. TCR sequencing used cDNA made by reverse transcription of extracted RNA. TCRdb's copy holds only in-frame clones and misses some; the assay was immunoSEQ multiplex PCR. The sample has about 180,000 clones; approximately 56% are singletons. The material was CD4+ T cells sorted from blood, obtained at week 0. The receptors come from a human donor with alopecia areata.

J is TRBJ1-2 and V is TRBV2; a weak D match, TRBD1 (6 bases). Germline V lookup: CDR1 SNHLY, CDR2 FYNNEI. V lost 4 bases and J lost 9, with 15 bases in between. This CDR3 is built from 13 residues. CDR3 loop: CASSVGTLTSYTF. Here the CDR3 DNA reads TGTGCCAGCAGTGTCGGGACACTTACTAGCTACACCTTC.

The rearrangement links TRBV2 to TRBJ1-1; no firm D call. The V and J ends lost 11 bases and 3 bases respectively, with 10 bases between them. Germline CDR1 reads SNHLY; CDR2 reads FYNNEI. The CDR3 runs to 11 residues. CDR3 region: CAAKVDTEAFF. The CDR3 DNA is TGTGCCGCGAAGGTGGACACTGAAGCTTTCTTT.

Comments on this clone: A much larger clone is a single base away; this may be a read error. The gene calls are TRBV7-6 and TRBJ1-2; tentative D call: TRBD1 (5 bases). V was pared by 1 base and J by 2 bases, with 5 bases between. This CDR3 has 13 amino acids. Germline-derived CDR1 and CDR2 are SGHVS and FNYEAQ. The CDR3 bases are TGTGCCAGCAGCTTAGGACAGAACTATGGCTACACCTTC. It encodes CASSLGQNYGYTF.

The chain is built from TRBV29-1 and TRBJ1-2, with no clear D. The CDR3 has 11 residues. CDR1 and CDR2 (germline): SQVTM, ANQGSEA. V was clipped by 1 base and J by 0 bases, with 0 bases between them. CDR3 sequence (DNA): TGCAGCGTTGAAGCTAACTATGGCTACACCTTC. It encodes CSVEANYGYTF.

The chain is built from TRBV4-1 and TRBJ1-2, with 7 bases lining up with TRBD1. The germline V gene has CDR1 MGHRA and CDR2 YSYEKL. The CDR3 length is 15 residues. J gave up 6 bases and V 1 base, and 8 bases lay outside the gene matches. Here the CDR3 reads CASSQAGQIVDGYTF. CDR3 nucleotides: TGCGCCAGCAGCCAAGCGGGACAGATAGTCGATGGCTACACCTTC.

The rearrangement joins TRBV6-5 to TRBJ2-2; D tentatively reads TRBD1 or TRBD2 (5 bases each). V was cut by 5 bases and J by 1 base, with 8 bases left in between. The CDR3 is 14 residues long. Germline V gene sequence: CDR1 MNHEY, CDR2 SVGAGI. The CDR3: CASSRGGNTGELFF. DNA for the CDR3: TGTGCCAGCAGTCGTGGGGGGAACACCGGGGAGCTGTTTTTT.

The chain combines TRBV7-9 with TRBJ2-6, with D perhaps matching TRBD1 (5 bases). This CDR3 has 15 amino acids. Germline V gene lookup returns CDR1 SEHNR and CDR2 FQNEAQ (reference sequence). V lost 6 bases and J 0 bases, leaving 9 bases between the germline ends. The DNA for the CDR3 is TGTGCCAGCAGTTCGACAGTCTCTGGGGCCAACGTCCTGACTTTC. It specifies CASSSTVSGANVLTF.

This clone was recorded a few times. This rearrangement joins TRBV19 to TRBJ2-5; no clear D gene. This CDR3 contains 11 residues. V lost 3 bases and J lost 5, with 4 bases in between. Germline V gives CDR1 LNHDA, CDR2 SQIVND (reference sequence). Here the CDR3 DNA reads TGTGCCAGTAGTATGGGGGAGACCCAGTACTTC. Its protein is CASSMGETQYF.

This rearrangement joins TRBV5-1 to TRBJ2-7; maybe TRBD1 (5 bases). With 1 base removed from V and 0 bases from J, the gap between germline ends came to 8 bases. Germline CDR1 SGHRS, CDR2 YFSETQ. This CDR3 contains 14 residues. The CDR3 is CASSLRQRSYEQYF. CDR3 DNA sequence: TGCGCCAGCAGCTTGAGACAGCGCTCCTACGAGCAGTACTTC. The full variable domain, with the rest looked up from reference TRBV5-1 and TRBJ2-7, is KAGVTQTPRYLIKTRGQQVTLSCSPISGHRSVSWYQQTPGQGLQFLFEYFSETQRNKGNFPGRFSGRQFSNSRSEMNVSTLELGDSALYLCASSLRQRSYEQYFGPGTRLTVT.

In this sample, this clone turned up a few times. V and J are TRBV29-1 and TRBJ1-1; D gene ambiguous. This CDR3 region has 14 residues. Germline values: CDR1 SQVTM, CDR2 ANQGSEA. V was trimmed by 1 base and J by 7 bases, leaving 16 bases between them. For the CDR3, the DNA is TGCAGCGTTGAAGGTCTACGGGAAAGTGGTGAAGCTTTCTTT. The encoded protein is CSVEGLRESGEAFF.

This clone came up a few times. J is TRBJ1-4 and V is TRBV29-1; 7 bases agree with TRBD1. The CDR3 spans 16 residues. Per germline, CDR1 SQVTM and CDR2 ANQGSEA. Trimming removed 7 bases from V and 5 bases from J; junction bases left unmatched: 16. The CDR3 loop reads CSARLLGGASNEKLFF. Written as DNA, the CDR3 is TGCAGCGCCAGGCTTCTAGGGGGCGCGAGCAATGAAAAACTGTTTTTT.

The chain joins TRBV18 to TRBJ2-7; D remains ambiguous. V gave up 6 bases and J gave up 0 bases, with 9 bases separating them. This CDR3 spans 13 amino acids. Germline lookup yields CDR1 KGHSH and CDR2 LQKENI. CDR3 coding DNA: TGTGCCAGCTCCCTCAGGAGCTCCTACGAGCAGTACTTC. This sequence encodes CASSLRSSYEQYF.